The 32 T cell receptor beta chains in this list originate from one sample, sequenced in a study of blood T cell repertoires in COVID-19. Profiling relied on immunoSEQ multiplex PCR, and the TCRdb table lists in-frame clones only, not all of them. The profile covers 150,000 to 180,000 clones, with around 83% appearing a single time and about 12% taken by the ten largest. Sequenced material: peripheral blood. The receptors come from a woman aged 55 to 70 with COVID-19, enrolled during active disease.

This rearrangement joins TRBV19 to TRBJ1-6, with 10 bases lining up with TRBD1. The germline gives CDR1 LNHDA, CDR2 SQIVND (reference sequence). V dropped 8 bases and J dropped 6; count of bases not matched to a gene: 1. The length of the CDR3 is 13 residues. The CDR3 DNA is TGTGCCAGTCGACAGGGGGCTAATTCACCCCTCCACTTT. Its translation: CASRQGANSPLHF.

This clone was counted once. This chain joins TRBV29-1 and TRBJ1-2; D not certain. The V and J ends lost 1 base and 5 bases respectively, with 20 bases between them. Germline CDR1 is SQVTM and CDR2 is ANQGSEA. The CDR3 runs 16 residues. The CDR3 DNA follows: TGCAGCGTTGAAGTCCCCCCCGTGAGAGCAGGTTATGGCTACACCTTC. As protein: CSVEVPPVRAGYGYTF.

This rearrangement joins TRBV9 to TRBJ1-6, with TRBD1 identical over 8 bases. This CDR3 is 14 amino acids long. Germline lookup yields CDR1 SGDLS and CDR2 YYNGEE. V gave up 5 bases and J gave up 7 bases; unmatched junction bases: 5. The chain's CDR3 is CASSRGQVNSPLHF. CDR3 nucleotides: TGTGCCAGCAGTCGGGGACAGGTGAATTCACCCCTCCACTTT.

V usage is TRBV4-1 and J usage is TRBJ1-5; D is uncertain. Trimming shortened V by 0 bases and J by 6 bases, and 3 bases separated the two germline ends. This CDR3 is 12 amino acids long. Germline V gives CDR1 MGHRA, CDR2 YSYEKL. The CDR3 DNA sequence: TGCGCCAGCAGCCAAGAGAGTCAGCCCCAGCATTTT. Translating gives CASSQESQPQHF.

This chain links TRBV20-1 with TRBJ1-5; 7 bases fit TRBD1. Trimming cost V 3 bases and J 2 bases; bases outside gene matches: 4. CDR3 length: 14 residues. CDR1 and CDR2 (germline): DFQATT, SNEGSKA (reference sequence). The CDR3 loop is CSASRDRGNQPQHF. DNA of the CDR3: TGCAGTGCTAGTCGAGACAGGGGCAATCAGCCCCAGCATTTT.

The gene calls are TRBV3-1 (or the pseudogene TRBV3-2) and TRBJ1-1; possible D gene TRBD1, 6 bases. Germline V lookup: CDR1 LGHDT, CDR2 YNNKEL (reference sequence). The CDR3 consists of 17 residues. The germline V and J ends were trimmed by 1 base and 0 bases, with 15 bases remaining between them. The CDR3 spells CASSQGGGAFLNTEAFF. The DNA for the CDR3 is TGTGCCAGCAGCCAAGGAGGGGGGGCCTTTTTGAACACTGAAGCTTTCTTT.

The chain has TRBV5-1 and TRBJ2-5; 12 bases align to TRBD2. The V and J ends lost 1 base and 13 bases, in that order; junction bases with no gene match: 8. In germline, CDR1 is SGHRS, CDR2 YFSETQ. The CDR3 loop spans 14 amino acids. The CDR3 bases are TGCGCCAGCAGCTTGCTAGCGGGGGGGCCTATTTGGTACTTC. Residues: CASSLLAGGPIWYF.

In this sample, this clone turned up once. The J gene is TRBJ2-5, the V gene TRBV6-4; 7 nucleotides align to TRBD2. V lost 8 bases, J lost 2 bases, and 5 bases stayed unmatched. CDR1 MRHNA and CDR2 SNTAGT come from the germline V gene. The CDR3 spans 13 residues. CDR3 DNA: TGTGCCAGCGCAGCGGGGCCTCAAGAGACCCAGTACTTC. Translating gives CASAAGPQETQYF.

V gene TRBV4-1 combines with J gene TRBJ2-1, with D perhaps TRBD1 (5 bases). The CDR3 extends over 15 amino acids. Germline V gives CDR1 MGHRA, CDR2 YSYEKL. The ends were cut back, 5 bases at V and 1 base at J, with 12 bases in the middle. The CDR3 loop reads CASSFHRQSYNEQFF. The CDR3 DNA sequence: TGCGCCAGCAGCTTCCACAGGCAATCCTACAATGAGCAGTTCTTC.

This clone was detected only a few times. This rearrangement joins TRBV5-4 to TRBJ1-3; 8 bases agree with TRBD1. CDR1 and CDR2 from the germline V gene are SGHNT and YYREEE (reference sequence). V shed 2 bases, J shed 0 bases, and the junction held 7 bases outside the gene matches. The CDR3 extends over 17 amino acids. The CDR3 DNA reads TGTGCCAGCAGCTTCGGACAGGGTCGTATCTCTGGAAACACCATATATTTT. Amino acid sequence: CASSFGQGRISGNTIYF.

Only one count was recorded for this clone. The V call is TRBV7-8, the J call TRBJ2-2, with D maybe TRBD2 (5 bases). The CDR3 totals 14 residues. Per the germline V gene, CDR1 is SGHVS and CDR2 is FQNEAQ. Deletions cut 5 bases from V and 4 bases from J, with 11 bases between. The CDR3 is CASSPRAITGELFF. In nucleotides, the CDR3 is TGTGCCAGCAGCCCGCGGGCCATCACCGGGGAGCTGTTTTTT.

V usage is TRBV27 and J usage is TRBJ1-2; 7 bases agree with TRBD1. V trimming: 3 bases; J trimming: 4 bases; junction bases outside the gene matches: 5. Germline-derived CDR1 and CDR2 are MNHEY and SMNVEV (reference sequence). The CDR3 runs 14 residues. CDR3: CASSFEGAGYGYTF. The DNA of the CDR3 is TGTGCCAGCAGTTTTGAGGGGGCTGGCTATGGCTACACCTTC.

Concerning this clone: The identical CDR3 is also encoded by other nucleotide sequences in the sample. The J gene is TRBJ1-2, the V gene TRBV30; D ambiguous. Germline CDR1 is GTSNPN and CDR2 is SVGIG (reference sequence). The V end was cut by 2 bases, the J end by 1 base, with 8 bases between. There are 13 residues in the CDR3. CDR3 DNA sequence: TGTGCCTGGAGTCTGGGCATTAACTATGGCTACACCTTC. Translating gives CAWSLGINYGYTF.

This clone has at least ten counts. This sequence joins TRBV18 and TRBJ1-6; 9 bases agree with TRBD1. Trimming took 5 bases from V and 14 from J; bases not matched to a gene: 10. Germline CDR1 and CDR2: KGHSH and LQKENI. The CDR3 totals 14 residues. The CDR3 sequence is CASSRTGERGALHF. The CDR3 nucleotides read TGTGCCAGCTCAAGGACAGGGGAGCGCGGGGCCCTCCACTTT.

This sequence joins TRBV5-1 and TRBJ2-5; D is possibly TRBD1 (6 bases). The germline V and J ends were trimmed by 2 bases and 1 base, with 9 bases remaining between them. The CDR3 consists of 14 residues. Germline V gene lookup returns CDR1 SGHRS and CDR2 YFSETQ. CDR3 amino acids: CASSFRGIQETQYF. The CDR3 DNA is TGCGCCAGCAGCTTTAGGGGGATCCAAGAGACCCAGTACTTC.

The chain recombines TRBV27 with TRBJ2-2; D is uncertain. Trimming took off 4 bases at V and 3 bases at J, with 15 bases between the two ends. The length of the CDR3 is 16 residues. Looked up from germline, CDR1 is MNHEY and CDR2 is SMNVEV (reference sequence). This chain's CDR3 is CASSSPGSHYTGELFF. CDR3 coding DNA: TGTGCCAGCAGTTCCCCCGGGTCTCATTACACCGGGGAGCTGTTTTTT.

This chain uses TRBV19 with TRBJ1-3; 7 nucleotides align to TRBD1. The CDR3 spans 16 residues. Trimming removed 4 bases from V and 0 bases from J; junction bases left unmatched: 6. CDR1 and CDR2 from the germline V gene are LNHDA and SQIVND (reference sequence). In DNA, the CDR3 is TGTGCCAGTAGTAGCAGGGGACAGAGCTCTGGAAACACCATATATTTT. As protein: CASSSRGQSSGNTIYF.

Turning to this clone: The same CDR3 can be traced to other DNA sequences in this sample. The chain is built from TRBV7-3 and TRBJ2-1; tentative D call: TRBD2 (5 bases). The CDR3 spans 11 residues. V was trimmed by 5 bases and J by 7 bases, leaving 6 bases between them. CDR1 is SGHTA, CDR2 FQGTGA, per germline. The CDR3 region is CASSPGNEQFF. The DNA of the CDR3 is TGTGCCAGCAGCCCGGGGAATGAGCAGTTCTTC.

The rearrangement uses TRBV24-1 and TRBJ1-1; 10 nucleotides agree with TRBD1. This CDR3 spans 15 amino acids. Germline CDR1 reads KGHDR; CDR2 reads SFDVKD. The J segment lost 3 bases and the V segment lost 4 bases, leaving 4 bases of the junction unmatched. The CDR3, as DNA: TGTGCCACCAGTGACCCCGGGACAGGGGACACTGAAGCTTTCTTT. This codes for CATSDPGTGDTEAFF.

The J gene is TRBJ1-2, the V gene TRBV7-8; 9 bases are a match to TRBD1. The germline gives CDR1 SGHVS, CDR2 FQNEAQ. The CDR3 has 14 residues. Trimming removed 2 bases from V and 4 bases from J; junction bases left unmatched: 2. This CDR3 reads CASSLLTGGYGYTF. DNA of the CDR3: TGTGCCAGCAGCTTACTGACAGGGGGCTATGGCTACACCTTC.

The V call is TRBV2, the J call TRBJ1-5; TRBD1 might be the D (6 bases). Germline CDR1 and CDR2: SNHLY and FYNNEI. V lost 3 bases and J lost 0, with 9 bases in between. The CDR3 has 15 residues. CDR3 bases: TGTGCCAGCAGTGAGACAGGACTTAGCAATCAGCCCCAGCATTTT. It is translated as CASSETGLSNQPQHF.

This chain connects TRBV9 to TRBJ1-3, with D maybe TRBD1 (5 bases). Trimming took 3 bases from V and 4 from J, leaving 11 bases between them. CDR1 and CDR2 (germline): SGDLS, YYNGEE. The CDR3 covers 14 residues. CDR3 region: CASSGKGAGNTIYF. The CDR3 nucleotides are TGTGCCAGCAGCGGGAAAGGGGCAGGAAACACCATATATTTT.

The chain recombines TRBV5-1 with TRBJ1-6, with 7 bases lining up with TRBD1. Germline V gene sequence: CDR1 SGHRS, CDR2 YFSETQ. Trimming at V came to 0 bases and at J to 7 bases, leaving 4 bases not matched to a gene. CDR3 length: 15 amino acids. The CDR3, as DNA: TGCGCCAGCAGCTTGGATCAGGGGGAGAATTCACCCCTCCACTTT. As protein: CASSLDQGENSPLHF.

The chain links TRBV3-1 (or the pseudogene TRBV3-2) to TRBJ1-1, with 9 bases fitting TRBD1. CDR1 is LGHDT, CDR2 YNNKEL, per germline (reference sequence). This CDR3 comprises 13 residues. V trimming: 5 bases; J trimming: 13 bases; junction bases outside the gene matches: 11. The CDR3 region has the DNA TGTGCCAGCAGCAACCTCGACAGGGGGGAGGTTTTCTTT. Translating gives CASSNLDRGEVFF.

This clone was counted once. The CDR3 here is CASRRGTGGYEQYF. The CDR3 DNA sequence: TGTGCCAGCAGGCGGGGGACAGGGGGCTACGAGCAGTACTTC. V gene TRBV7-8 combines with J gene TRBJ2-7, with TRBD1 matching 11 bases. Trimming cost V 6 bases and J 3 bases; bases outside gene matches: 4. From germline, CDR1 is SGHVS and CDR2 FQNEAQ. The CDR3 runs to 14 residues.

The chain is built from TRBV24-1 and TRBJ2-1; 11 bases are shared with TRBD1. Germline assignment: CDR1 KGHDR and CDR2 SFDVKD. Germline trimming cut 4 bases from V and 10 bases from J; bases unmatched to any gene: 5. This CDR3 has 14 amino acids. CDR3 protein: CATSDPGTGGEQFF. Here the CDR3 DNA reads TGTGCCACCAGTGACCCCGGGACAGGGGGGGAGCAGTTCTTC.

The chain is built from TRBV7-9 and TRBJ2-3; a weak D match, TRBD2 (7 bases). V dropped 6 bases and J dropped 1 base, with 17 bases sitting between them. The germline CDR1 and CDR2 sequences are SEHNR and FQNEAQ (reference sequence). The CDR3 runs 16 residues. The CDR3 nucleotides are TGTGCCAGCAGTCTAGGGGGTACTAGCGGCACAGATACGCAGTATTTT. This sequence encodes CASSLGGTSGTDTQYF.

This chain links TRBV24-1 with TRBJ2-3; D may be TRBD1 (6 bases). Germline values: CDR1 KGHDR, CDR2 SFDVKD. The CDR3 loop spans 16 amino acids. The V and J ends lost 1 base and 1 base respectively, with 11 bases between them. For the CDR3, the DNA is TGTGCCACCAGTGATTTTACAGGGAAGGGCACAGATACGCAGTATTTT. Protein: CATSDFTGKGTDTQYF.

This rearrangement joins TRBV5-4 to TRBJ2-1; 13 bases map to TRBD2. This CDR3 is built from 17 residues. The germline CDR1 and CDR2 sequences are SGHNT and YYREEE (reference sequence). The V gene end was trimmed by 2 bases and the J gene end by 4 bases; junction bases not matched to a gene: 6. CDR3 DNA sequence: TGTGCCAGCAGCTTTCGACTAGCGGGGGGCGGGTACAATGAGCAGTTCTTC. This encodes CASSFRLAGGGYNEQFF.

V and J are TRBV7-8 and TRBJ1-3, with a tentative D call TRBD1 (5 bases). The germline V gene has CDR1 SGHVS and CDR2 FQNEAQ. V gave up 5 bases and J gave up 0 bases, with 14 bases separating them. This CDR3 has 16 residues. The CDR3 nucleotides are TGTGCCAGCAGCATGCAAACAGGAATCTCTGGAAACACCATATATTTT. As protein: CASSMQTGISGNTIYF.

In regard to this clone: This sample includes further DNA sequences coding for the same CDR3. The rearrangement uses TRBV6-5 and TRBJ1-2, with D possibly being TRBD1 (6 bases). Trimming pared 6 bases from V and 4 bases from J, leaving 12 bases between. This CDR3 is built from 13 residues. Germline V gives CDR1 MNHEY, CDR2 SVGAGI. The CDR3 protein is CASSPGQLYGYTF. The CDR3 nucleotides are TGTGCCAGCAGCCCCGGACAGCTCTATGGCTACACCTTC.

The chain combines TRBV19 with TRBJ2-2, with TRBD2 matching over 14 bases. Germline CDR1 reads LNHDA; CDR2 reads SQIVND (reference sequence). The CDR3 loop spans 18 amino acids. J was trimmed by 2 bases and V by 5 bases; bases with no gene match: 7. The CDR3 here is CASSGLAGGGANTGELFF. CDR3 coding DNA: TGTGCCAGTAGTGGACTAGCGGGAGGAGGGGCAAACACCGGGGAGCTGTTTTTT.